The clone carrying this T cell receptor beta chain was counted many times. The antigen remains unidentified. This entry belongs to a study of Graves' ophthalmopathy and Graves' hyperthyroidism. General study findings and limits: In blood appeared most of the expanded thyroid clonotypes whose frequency exceeded 0.001.

TCR beta CDR3 amplification used RNA transcripts. The first-round RT-PCR employed HTBI primers together with the Qiagen OneStep RT-PCR kit. A multiplex PCR was then performed as the second round. TCRdb passed the multiplex PCR reads through MiXCR, listing each CDR3 protein once. The sample includes hundreds of thousands of distinct CDR3 sequences, about 21% of them seen just once. The diagnosis was founded upon clinical symptoms, serum thyroxine, TRAb, thyroid ultrasound and orbital computed tomography. PBMCs were isolated from an approximately 10 ml sample of fresh peripheral blood. Sequenced input: peripheral blood. This receptor was taken from a woman aged 18-29 years with stable Graves' hyperthyroidism.

The CDR3 region has the DNA TGTGCCAGCAGTGAATCTCTAGGGGGGGCCATTGGCTACACCTTC. Amino acids: CASSESLGGAIGYTF. This rearrangement joins TRBV25-1 to TRBJ1-2, with D tentatively TRBD1 (6 bases). V lost 1 base, J lost 7 bases, and 16 bases lay in between. CDR3 length: 15 amino acids. The germline CDR1 and CDR2 sequences are MGHDK and SYGVNS.